The sample holds a few counts of the clone carrying this T cell receptor beta chain. Described time point: patch test 2, 6 weeks after DPC sensitization. Indicated treatment: therapeutic diphenylcyclopropenone sensitization with weekly scalp DPC. Via MiXCR, TCRdb re-called the RACE reads, giving one row per CDR3 protein. The sample lists about 110,000 distinct CDR3 sequences, about a tenth occurring once. This entry is derived from a study of human T cells and chemical hapten exposure. Trimming removed 4 bases from V and 4 bases from J, with 13 bases in between. This CDR3 has 13 residues. CDR1 and CDR2 from the germline V gene are GTSNPN and SVGIG (reference sequence).

The receptor comes from a woman between 35 and 50 years old with alopecia areata. Some clones in this sample may be carry-over from other donors' samples. The sample here was whole blood, taken in connection with sensitization to the hapten diphenylcyclopropenone (DPC). This chain links TRBV30 with TRBJ1-2; no firm D call. CDR3: CAWTSVDGYGYTF. The CDR3 DNA is TGTGCCTGGACTTCCGTGGACGGCTATGGCTACACCTTC.